This TCR beta chain was found in a study of patients and donors after allogeneic stem cell transplantation. This clonotype was detected ten times or more. The CDR3 contains 15 residues. The ends lost 3 bases at V and 7 bases at J; junction bases unmatched: 7. One entry per CDR3 protein results from TCRdb running MiXCR on the RT-PCR reads. The sample gives roughly 940,000 distinct CDR3 sequences, under 20% of which show up once; around 6% is in the top ten. Sequencing was done on a sample of blood, either unsorted or a sorted T cell fraction (not recorded which). The sequence derives from a human donor who was either an allogeneic HSCT recipient or a stem cell or donor lymphocyte infusion donor (not recorded which). It is not recorded whose cells these are; they may come from a transplant donor. The chain carries TRBV12-3 or TRBV12-4 and TRBJ1-4, with 8 bases matching TRBD1. The CDR3 reads CASSFPGQGPEKLFF. In DNA form, the CDR3 reads TGTGCCAGCAGTTTCCCCGGACAGGGCCCTGAAAAACTGTTTTTT.